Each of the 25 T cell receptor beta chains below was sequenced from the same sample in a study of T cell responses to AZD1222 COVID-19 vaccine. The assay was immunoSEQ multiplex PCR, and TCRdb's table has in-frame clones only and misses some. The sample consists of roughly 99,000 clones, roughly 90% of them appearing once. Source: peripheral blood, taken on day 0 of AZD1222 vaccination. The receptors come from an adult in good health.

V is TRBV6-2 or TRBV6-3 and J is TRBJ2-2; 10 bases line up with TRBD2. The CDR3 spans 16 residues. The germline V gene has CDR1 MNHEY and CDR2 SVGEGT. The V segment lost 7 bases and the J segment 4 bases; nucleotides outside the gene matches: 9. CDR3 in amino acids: CASTPWTSGITGELFF. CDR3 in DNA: TGTGCCAGCACCCCTTGGACTAGCGGCATCACCGGGGAGCTGTTTTTT.

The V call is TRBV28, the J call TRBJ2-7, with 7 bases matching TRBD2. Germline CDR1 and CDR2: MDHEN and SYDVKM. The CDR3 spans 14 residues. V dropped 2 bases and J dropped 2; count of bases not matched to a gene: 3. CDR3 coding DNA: TGTGCCAGCAGTTTAGCGGGAGACCCCTACGAGCAGTACTTC. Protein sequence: CASSLAGDPYEQYF.

The CDR3 protein is CASSPREIANTGELFF. DNA for the CDR3: TGTGCCAGCAGCCCGCGGGAAATCGCGAACACCGGGGAGCTGTTTTTT. The chain has TRBV7-2 and TRBJ2-2; D may be TRBD2 (6 bases). This CDR3 has 16 amino acids. The V end was cut by 5 bases, the J end by 0 bases, with 13 bases between. In germline, CDR1 is SGHTA, CDR2 FQGNSA.

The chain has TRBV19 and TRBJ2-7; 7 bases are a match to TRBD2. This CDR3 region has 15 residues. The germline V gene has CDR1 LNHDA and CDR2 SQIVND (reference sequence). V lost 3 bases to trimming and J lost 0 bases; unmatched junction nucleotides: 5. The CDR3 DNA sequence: TGTGCCAGTAGTATCGCTAGCGGACCCTCCTACGAGCAGTACTTC. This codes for CASSIASGPSYEQYF.

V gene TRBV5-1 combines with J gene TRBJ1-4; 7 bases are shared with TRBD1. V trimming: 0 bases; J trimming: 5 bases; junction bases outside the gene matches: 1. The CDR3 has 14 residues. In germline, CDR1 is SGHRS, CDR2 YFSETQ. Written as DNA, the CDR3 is TGCGCCAGCAGCTTGGACAGGGGAAATGAAAAACTGTTTTTT. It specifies CASSLDRGNEKLFF.

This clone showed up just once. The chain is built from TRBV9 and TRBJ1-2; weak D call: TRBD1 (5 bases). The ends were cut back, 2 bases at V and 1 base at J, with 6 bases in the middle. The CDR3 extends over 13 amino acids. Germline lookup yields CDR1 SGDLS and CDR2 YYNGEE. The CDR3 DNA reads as TGTGCCAGCAGCGTCAGGGATAACTATGGCTACACCTTC. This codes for CASSVRDNYGYTF.

The CDR3 loop is CASSLRSGANVLTF. In DNA, the CDR3 is TGTGCCAGTAGTTTGCGCTCTGGGGCCAACGTCCTGACTTTC. The genes are TRBV19 and TRBJ2-6; no clear D gene. The ends were cut back, 5 bases at V and 0 bases at J, with 5 bases in the middle. The CDR3 contains 14 residues. The germline gives CDR1 LNHDA, CDR2 SQIVND (reference sequence).

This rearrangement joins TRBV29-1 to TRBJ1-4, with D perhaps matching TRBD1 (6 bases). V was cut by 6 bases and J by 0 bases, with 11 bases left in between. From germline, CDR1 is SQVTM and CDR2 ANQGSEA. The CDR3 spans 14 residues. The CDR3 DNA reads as TGCAGCGTGTTGGACAGTGCAACTAATGAAAAACTGTTTTTT. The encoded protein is CSVLDSATNEKLFF.

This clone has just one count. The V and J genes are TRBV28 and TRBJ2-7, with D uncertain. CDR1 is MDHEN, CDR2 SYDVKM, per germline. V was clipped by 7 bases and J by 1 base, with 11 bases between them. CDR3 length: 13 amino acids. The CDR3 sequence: CASMRTPSYEQYF. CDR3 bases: TGTGCCAGCATGCGGACGCCTTCCTACGAGCAGTACTTC.

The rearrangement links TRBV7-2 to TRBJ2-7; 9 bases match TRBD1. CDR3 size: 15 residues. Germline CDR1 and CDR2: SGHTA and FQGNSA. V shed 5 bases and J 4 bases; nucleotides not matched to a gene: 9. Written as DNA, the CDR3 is TGTGCCAGCAGCCCGAGGACAGGGGAGACATACGAGCAGTACTTC. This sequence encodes CASSPRTGETYEQYF.

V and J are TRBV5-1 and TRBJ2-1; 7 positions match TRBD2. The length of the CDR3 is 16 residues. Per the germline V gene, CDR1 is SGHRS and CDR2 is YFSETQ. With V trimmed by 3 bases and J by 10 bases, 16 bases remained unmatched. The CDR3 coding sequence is TGCGCCAGCAGCTCCCCGTCGGCTAGCGGAAGGAGGGAGCAGTTCTTC. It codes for CASSSPSASGRREQFF. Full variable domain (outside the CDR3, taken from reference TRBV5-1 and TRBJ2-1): KAGVTQTPRYLIKTRGQQVTLSCSPISGHRSVSWYQQTPGQGLQFLFEYFSETQRNKGNFPGRFSGRQFSNSRSEMNVSTLELGDSALYLCASSSPSASGRREQFFGPGTRLTVL.

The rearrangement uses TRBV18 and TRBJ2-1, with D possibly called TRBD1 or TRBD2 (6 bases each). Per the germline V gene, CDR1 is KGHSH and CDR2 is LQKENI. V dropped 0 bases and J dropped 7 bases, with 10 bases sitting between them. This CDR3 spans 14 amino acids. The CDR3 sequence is CASSPPGGGNEQFF. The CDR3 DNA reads TGTGCCAGCTCACCACCGGGGGGCGGGAATGAGCAGTTCTTC. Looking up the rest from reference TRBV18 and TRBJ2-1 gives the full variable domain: NAGVMQNPRHLVRRRGQEARLRCSPMKGHSHVYWYRQLPEEGLKFMVYLQKENIIDESGMPKERFSAEFPKEGPSILRIQQVVRGDSAAYFCASSPPGGGNEQFFGPGTRLTVL.

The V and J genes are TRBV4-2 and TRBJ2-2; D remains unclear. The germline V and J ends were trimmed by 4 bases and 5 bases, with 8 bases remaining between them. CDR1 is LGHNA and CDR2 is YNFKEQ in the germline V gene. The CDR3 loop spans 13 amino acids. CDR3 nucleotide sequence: TGTGCCAGCAGCCCGGAGCATACCGGGGAGCTGTTTTTT. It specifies CASSPEHTGELFF.

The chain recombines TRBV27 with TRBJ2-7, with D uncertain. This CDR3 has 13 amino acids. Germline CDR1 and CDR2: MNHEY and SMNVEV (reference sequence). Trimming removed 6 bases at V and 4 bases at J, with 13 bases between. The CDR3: CASRGHQEYEQYF. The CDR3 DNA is TGTGCCAGCAGGGGCCACCAGGAATACGAGCAGTACTTC.

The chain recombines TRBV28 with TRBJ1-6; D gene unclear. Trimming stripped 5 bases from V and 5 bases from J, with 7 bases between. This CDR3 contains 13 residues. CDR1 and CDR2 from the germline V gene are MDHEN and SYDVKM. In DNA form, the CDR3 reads TGTGCCAGCAGTGGCAGAAATAATTCACCCCTCCACTTT. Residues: CASSGRNNSPLHF.

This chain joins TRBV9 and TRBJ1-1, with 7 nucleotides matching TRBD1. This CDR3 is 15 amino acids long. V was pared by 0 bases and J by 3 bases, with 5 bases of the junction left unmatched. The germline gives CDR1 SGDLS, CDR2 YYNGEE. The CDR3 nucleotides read TGTGCCAGCAGCGTAGAGTACGACAGGGACACTGAAGCTTTCTTT. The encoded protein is CASSVEYDRDTEAFF.

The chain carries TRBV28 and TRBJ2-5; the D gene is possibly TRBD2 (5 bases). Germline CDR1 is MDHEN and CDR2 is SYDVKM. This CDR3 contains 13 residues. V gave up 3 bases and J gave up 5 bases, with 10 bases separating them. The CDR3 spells CASSLKLGETQYF. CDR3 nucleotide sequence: TGTGCCAGCAGTTTGAAACTAGGTGAGACCCAGTACTTC. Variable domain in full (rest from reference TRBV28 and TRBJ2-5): DVKVTQSSRYLVKRTGEKVFLECVQDMDHENMFWYRQDPGLGLRLIYFSYDVKMKEKGDIPEGYSVSREKKERFSLILESASTNQTSMYLCASSLKLGETQYFGPGTRLLVL.

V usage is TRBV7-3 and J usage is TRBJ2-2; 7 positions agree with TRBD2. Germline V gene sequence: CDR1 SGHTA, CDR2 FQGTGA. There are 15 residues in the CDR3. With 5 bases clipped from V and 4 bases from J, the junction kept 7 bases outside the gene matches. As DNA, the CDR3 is TGTGCCAGCAGCCCGGGACTACTCTCCACCGGGGAGCTGTTTTTT. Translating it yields CASSPGLLSTGELFF.

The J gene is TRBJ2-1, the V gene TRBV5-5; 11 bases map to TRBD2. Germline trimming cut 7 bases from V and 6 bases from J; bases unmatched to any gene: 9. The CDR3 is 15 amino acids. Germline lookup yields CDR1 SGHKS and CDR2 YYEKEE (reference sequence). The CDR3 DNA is TGTGCCAGCTTCCCGGGGACTAGCGGAGTCAATGAGCAGTTCTTC. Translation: CASFPGTSGVNEQFF.

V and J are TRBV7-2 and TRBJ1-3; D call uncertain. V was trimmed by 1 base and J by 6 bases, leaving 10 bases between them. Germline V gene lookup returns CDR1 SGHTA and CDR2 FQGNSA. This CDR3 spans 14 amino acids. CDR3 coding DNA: TGTGCCAGCAGCTTAGTTGTCCTGGAAAACACCATATATTTT. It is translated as CASSLVVLENTIYF.

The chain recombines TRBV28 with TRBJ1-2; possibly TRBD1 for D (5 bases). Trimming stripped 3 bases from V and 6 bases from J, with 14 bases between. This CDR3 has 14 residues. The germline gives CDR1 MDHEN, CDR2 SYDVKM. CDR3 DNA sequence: TGTGCCAGCAGTTTGCAGGACACACCTAATGGCTACACCTTC. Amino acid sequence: CASSLQDTPNGYTF.

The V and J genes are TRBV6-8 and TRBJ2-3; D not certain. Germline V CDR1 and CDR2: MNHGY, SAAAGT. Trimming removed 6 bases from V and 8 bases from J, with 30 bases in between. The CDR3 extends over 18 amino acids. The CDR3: CASRLRATSERRPGTQYF. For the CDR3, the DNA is TGTGCCAGCAGACTCCGGGCAACTTCGGAGCGCCGTCCGGGTACGCAGTATTTT.

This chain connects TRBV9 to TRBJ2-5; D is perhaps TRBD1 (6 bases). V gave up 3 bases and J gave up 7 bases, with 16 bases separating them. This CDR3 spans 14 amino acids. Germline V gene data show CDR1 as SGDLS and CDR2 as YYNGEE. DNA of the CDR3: TGTGCCAGCAGCGCGCCGGGACAAGGGGCGACCCAGTACTTC. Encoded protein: CASSAPGQGATQYF.

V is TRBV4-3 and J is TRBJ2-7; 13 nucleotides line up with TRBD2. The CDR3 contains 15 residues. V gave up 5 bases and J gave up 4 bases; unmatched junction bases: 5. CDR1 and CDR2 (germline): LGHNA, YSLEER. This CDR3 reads CASSEGLAGIYEQYF. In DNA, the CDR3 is TGCGCCAGCAGCGAGGGACTAGCGGGGATATACGAGCAGTACTTC.

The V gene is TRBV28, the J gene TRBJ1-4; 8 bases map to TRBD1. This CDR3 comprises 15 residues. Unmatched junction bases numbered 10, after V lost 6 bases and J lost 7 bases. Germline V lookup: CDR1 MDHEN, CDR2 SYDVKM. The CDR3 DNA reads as TGTGCCAGCAGCCGACCTACAGGGGGGGTTGAAAAACTGTTTTTT. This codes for CASSRPTGGVEKLFF.